Following are 32 T cell receptor beta chains from one sample sequenced in a study of T cell responses to AZD1222 COVID-19 vaccine. Assay: immunoSEQ multiplex PCR; the TCRdb copy retains only in-frame clones and omits some. Among approximately 26,000 clones listed, over 75% were seen once. The sample consisted of peripheral blood, taken 28 days after the second AZD1222 dose. The source is an adult who received the AZD1222 COVID-19 vaccine.

The genes are TRBV5-1 and TRBJ1-6, with D possibly being TRBD1 (6 bases). The CDR3 is made up of 14 amino acids. CDR1 SGHRS and CDR2 YFSETQ come from the germline V gene. V lost 1 base, J lost 10 bases, and 12 bases lay in between. The CDR3 loop reads CASSLPGEASPLHF. The CDR3 nucleotides read TGCGCCAGCAGCTTGCCAGGGGAAGCCTCACCCCTCCACTTT.

This chain connects TRBV9 to TRBJ2-7; a possible D gene is TRBD2 (5 bases). This CDR3 has 13 amino acids. The germline V gene has CDR1 SGDLS and CDR2 YYNGEE. With 0 bases removed from V and 12 bases from J, the gap between germline ends came to 16 bases. The CDR3 sequence: CASSVGERERPYF. In DNA, the CDR3 is TGTGCCAGCAGCGTAGGAGAGAGGGAGCGACCGTACTTC.

The J gene is TRBJ2-5, the V gene TRBV24-1; D gene unclear. Germline CDR1 is KGHDR and CDR2 is SFDVKD. This CDR3 is 12 amino acids long. The V end was cut by 1 base, the J end by 7 bases, with 6 bases between. The CDR3 region is CATSDFTGTQYF. The CDR3, as DNA: TGTGCCACCAGTGATTTTACCGGGACCCAGTACTTC.

This chain connects TRBV10-3 to TRBJ1-1, with 8 bases identical to TRBD1. With 6 bases clipped from V and 7 bases from J, the junction kept 4 bases outside the gene matches. The CDR3 contains 12 residues. Germline lookup yields CDR1 ENHRY and CDR2 SYGVKD. The CDR3 nucleotides read TGTGCCATCAGGGGGACAGGCGGTGAAGCTTTCTTT. Protein sequence: CAIRGTGGEAFF.

The count of this clone is one. The chain joins TRBV5-6 to TRBJ1-3; D unclear. Germline-derived CDR1 and CDR2 are SGHDT and YYEEEE. The CDR3 is 13 amino acids. Trimming pared 10 bases from V and 0 bases from J, leaving 11 bases between. The CDR3 DNA follows: TGTGCCGGAGGTATATACTCTGGAAACACCATATATTTT. It encodes CAGGIYSGNTIYF.

This chain links TRBV4-1 with TRBJ1-5; a possible D gene is TRBD1 (6 bases). The CDR3 is 16 amino acids. V gave up 2 bases and J gave up 3 bases, with 14 bases separating them. Germline assignment: CDR1 MGHRA and CDR2 YSYEKL. CDR3 sequence reads: CASSQTRGSANQPQHF. The CDR3 DNA sequence: TGCGCCAGCAGCCAAACCAGGGGCTCGGCCAATCAGCCCCAGCATTTT.

This chain joins TRBV5-6 and TRBJ1-2; 7 bases line up with TRBD1. V was pared by 6 bases and J by 4 bases, with 6 bases of the junction left unmatched. Germline-derived CDR1 and CDR2 are SGHDT and YYEEEE. The CDR3 runs 13 residues. The CDR3 DNA is TGTGCCAGCACCCTACAGGGGCTCTATGGCTACACCTTC. Translating gives CASTLQGLYGYTF.

This chain links TRBV25-1 with TRBJ2-7, with D tentatively TRBD1 (5 bases). The germline V gene has CDR1 MGHDK and CDR2 SYGVNS. Trimming pared 0 bases from V and 5 bases from J, leaving 11 bases between. This CDR3 spans 14 amino acids. The CDR3 loop reads CASSEYTGDDEQYF. For the CDR3, the DNA is TGTGCCAGCAGTGAATATACAGGCGATGACGAGCAGTACTTC.

V and J are TRBV29-1 and TRBJ1-2; D is uncertain. Germline V gives CDR1 SQVTM, CDR2 ANQGSEA. Trimming shortened V by 4 bases and J by 6 bases, and 15 bases separated the two germline ends. This CDR3 spans 13 amino acids. The CDR3 region has the DNA TGCAGCGTTGTCGACCCGAAACTGAATGGCTACACCTTC. Its protein is CSVVDPKLNGYTF.

The rearrangement links TRBV21-1 to TRBJ1-3. TRBV21-1 counts as a pseudogene. The CDR3 has 16 residues. CDR3 loop: CASSKAKEGVGNTIYF. Here the CDR3 DNA reads TGTGCCAGCAGCAAAGCAAAGGAGGGGGTTGGAAACACCATATATTTT.

The chain couples TRBV15 to TRBJ2-2; D possibly corresponds to TRBD2 (5 bases). Trimming took 1 base from V and 5 from J, leaving 8 bases between them. This CDR3 is 14 amino acids long. From germline, CDR1 is LNHNV and CDR2 YYDKDF (reference sequence). CDR3 amino acids: CATSRVEVTGELFF. DNA of the CDR3: TGTGCCACCAGCAGAGTGGAGGTTACCGGGGAGCTGTTTTTT.

This sequence joins TRBV14 and TRBJ2-1; D is ambiguous. Germline V gives CDR1 SGHDN, CDR2 FVKESK. The CDR3 contains 13 residues. Trimming stripped 6 bases from V and 5 bases from J, with 11 bases between. The CDR3 coding sequence is TGTGCCAGCAGACAGTCTTTACACAATGAGCAGTTCTTC. This gives the protein CASRQSLHNEQFF.

This chain connects TRBV7-2 to TRBJ2-3; 7 positions agree with TRBD1. V was pared by 2 bases and J by 4 bases, with 3 bases of the junction left unmatched. The CDR3 loop spans 14 amino acids. Germline V gene sequence: CDR1 SGHTA, CDR2 FQGNSA. The CDR3 is CASSLSQGADTQYF. The CDR3 nucleotides read TGTGCCAGCAGCTTAAGTCAGGGGGCAGATACGCAGTATTTT. Complete variable domain (other parts from reference TRBV7-2 and TRBJ2-3): GAGVSQSPSNKVTEKGKDVELRCDPISGHTALYWYRQSLGQGLEFLIYFQGNSAPDKSGLPSDRFSAERTGGSVSTLTIQRTQQEDSAVYLCASSLSQGADTQYFGPGTRLTVL.

The chain links TRBV6-2 or TRBV6-3 to TRBJ2-7; D is unresolved. This CDR3 comprises 11 residues. Per the germline V gene, CDR1 is MNHEY and CDR2 is SVGEGT. V gave up 6 bases and J gave up 6 bases, with 9 bases separating them. As DNA, the CDR3 is TGTGCCAGCAGCCCCTCCCGCGAGCAGTACTTC. Encoded protein: CASSPSREQYF.

The CDR3 nucleotides read TGTGCCATCAGGGGTGACGGGGAGCTGTTTTTT. As protein: CAIRGDGELFF. V gene TRBV24-1 combines with J gene TRBJ2-2, with D possibly TRBD1 on 6 matching bases. V lost 11 bases to trimming and J lost 7 bases, with 10 bases between them. CDR1 and CDR2 from the germline V gene are KGHDR and SFDVKD. The CDR3 has 11 amino acids.

The J gene is TRBJ2-3, the V gene TRBV5-1, with D perhaps TRBD1 or TRBD2 (5 bases each). Germline CDR1 and CDR2: SGHRS and YFSETQ. CDR3 length equals 14 residues. V was pared by 4 bases and J by 2 bases, with 11 bases between. The CDR3 region has the DNA TGCGCCAGCAGCGGATGGGACCTCACAGATACGCAGTATTTT. This translates into CASSGWDLTDTQYF.

The chain couples TRBV4-3 to TRBJ1-2, with D possibly TRBD1 on 5 matching bases. V lost 2 bases and J 4 bases, leaving 14 bases between the germline ends. The CDR3 extends over 15 amino acids. Looked up from germline, CDR1 is LGHNA and CDR2 is YSLEER. CDR3 sequence reads: CASSQSDGTPYGYTF. CDR3 sequence (DNA): TGCGCCAGCAGCCAATCGGACGGGACGCCCTATGGCTACACCTTC.

The chain carries TRBV6-5 and TRBJ2-7, with 7 nucleotides matching TRBD2. After removal of 7 bases from V and 3 bases from J, the junction contained 9 bases not matched to a gene. The germline V gene has CDR1 MNHEY and CDR2 SVGAGI. This CDR3 comprises 14 residues. The CDR3 DNA sequence: TGTGCCAGCATCGCTGCTAGCGGAGTCTACGAGCAGTACTTC. It translates to CASIAASGVYEQYF.

This clone was seen just once. The DNA of the CDR3 is TGTGCCAGCAGCGTAGCCGGGGCTAGCGGGGACGTTTACTTC. This translates into CASSVAGASGDVYF. The V and J genes are TRBV9 and TRBJ2-5; 9 bases fit TRBD2. J lost 14 bases, V lost 0 bases, and 11 bases had no gene match. This CDR3 spans 14 amino acids. Germline CDR1 reads SGDLS; CDR2 reads YYNGEE.

The chain is built from TRBV5-1 and TRBJ2-7, with 7 positions matching TRBD1. The CDR3 contains 14 residues. The junction had 6 bases not matched to a gene; V was cut back by 0 bases and J by 6 bases. The germline gives CDR1 SGHRS, CDR2 YFSETQ. The CDR3 is CASSLEATGPEQYF. The DNA of the CDR3 is TGCGCCAGCAGCTTGGAGGCGACAGGGCCCGAGCAGTACTTC.

The chain joins TRBV14 to TRBJ1-1; TRBD1 matches at 9 bases. Germline values: CDR1 SGHDN, CDR2 FVKESK. The CDR3 spans 15 residues. J lost 0 bases, V lost 5 bases, and 4 bases had no gene match. The CDR3 loop reads CASSGDRAMNTEAFF. DNA of the CDR3: TGTGCCAGCAGCGGGGACAGGGCAATGAACACTGAAGCTTTCTTT. The whole variable domain, remainder taken from reference TRBV14 and TRBJ1-1, is EAGVTQFPSHSVIEKGQTVTLRCDPISGHDNLYWYRRVMGKEIKFLLHFVKESKQDESGMPNNRFLAERTGGTYSTLKVQPAELEDSGVYFCASSGDRAMNTEAFFGQGTRLTVV.

The chain carries TRBV19 and TRBJ2-1; perhaps TRBD1 as D (6 bases). Germline CDR1 and CDR2: LNHDA and SQIVND (reference sequence). V lost 4 bases, J lost 8 bases, and 12 bases lay in between. The CDR3 contains 13 residues. CDR3 region: CASSSLGGYEQFF. The CDR3 DNA follows: TGTGCCAGTAGTAGCTTAGGGGGTTATGAGCAGTTCTTC.

DNA for the CDR3: TGTGCCAGCAGCCAAGTTATTGACGGGGAGCTGTTTTTT. It codes for CASSQVIDGELFF. The chain combines TRBV3-1 (or the pseudogene TRBV3-2) with TRBJ2-2; D is unclear. Germline loops: CDR1 LGHDT, CDR2 YNNKEL (reference sequence). The CDR3 is made up of 13 amino acids. Trimming left V 1 base short and J 7 bases short, with 7 bases between.

The gene calls are TRBV7-2 and TRBJ2-3; TRBD1 is a possible D gene (6 bases). V was cut by 4 bases and J by 1 base, with 15 bases left in between. Germline V gene data show CDR1 as SGHTA and CDR2 as FQGNSA. This CDR3 is 16 amino acids long. CDR3 DNA: TGTGCCAGCAGCTCCTCCGGGACACCAGGCACAGATACGCAGTATTTT. Encoded protein: CASSSSGTPGTDTQYF.

The chain links TRBV5-1 to TRBJ2-3; maybe TRBD1 (6 bases). Trimming cost V 2 bases and J 5 bases, with 12 bases left between them. The CDR3 has 14 residues. Germline CDR1 and CDR2: SGHRS and YFSETQ. The DNA for the CDR3 is TGCGCCAGCAGCTTAACAGGGTTTAAAGATACGCAGTATTTT. Translated, it gives CASSLTGFKDTQYF.

The chain has TRBV5-5 and TRBJ1-2; D is unresolved. The germline V gene encodes CDR1 SGHKS and CDR2 YYEKEE (reference sequence). This CDR3 is built from 13 residues. V lost 0 bases and J lost 4, with 7 bases in between. CDR3 protein: CASSLVRSYGYTF. In DNA, the CDR3 is TGTGCCAGCAGCTTGGTCAGGAGCTATGGCTACACCTTC.

The chain employs TRBV7-2 and TRBJ1-3; maybe TRBD1 (5 bases). This CDR3 spans 12 amino acids. V was cut by 0 bases and J by 9 bases, with 6 bases left in between. Germline V gene sequence: CDR1 SGHTA, CDR2 FQGNSA. The CDR3 DNA follows: TGTGCCAGCAGCTTAGCGCAGGGCACCATATATTTT. Its protein product is CASSLAQGTIYF.

CDR3 coding DNA: TGTGCCAGCAGCTTAGGGACCTTTCGGCAGGTCGGCGGGACCCAGTACTTC. It yields the protein CASSLGTFRQVGGTQYF. The chain couples TRBV11-3 to TRBJ2-5; D gene unclear. Germline V CDR1 and CDR2: SGHNT, YENEEA. The germline V and J ends were trimmed by 1 base and 7 bases, with 22 bases remaining between them. The CDR3 sequence is 17 residues long.

This rearrangement joins TRBV28 to TRBJ2-7; 7 positions agree with TRBD1. The V gene's germline CDR1 is MDHEN and CDR2 SYDVKM. The V gene end was trimmed by 8 bases and the J gene end by 4 bases; junction bases not matched to a gene: 8. The CDR3 contains 13 residues. The DNA of the CDR3 is TGTGCCAGCGGCAGGGGGAACTTTTACGAGCAGTACTTC. Amino acid sequence: CASGRGNFYEQYF.

CDR3 protein: CASRAAGGPTDTQYF. The CDR3, as DNA: TGTGCCAGCAGAGCAGCGGGGGGCCCCACAGATACGCAGTATTTT. The rearrangement uses TRBV9 and TRBJ2-3; 9 bases are shared with TRBD2. CDR1 is SGDLS, CDR2 YYNGEE, per germline. The CDR3 is 15 residues long. J lost 2 bases, V lost 5 bases, and 6 bases had no gene match.

This chain connects TRBV7-2 to TRBJ1-2, with 8 bases lining up with TRBD1. The germline CDR1 and CDR2 sequences are SGHTA and FQGNSA. Germline trimming cut 3 bases from V and 8 bases from J; bases unmatched to any gene: 8. This CDR3 region has 14 residues. CDR3 residues: CASSFRQGLEGYTF. The CDR3 DNA reads as TGTGCCAGCAGCTTCAGACAGGGGTTGGAAGGCTACACCTTC.

The chain recombines TRBV28 with TRBJ2-7; D might be TRBD1 (6 bases). CDR3 length: 13 amino acids. The germline V gene has CDR1 MDHEN and CDR2 SYDVKM. Trimming shortened V by 3 bases and J by 2 bases, and 8 bases separated the two germline ends. The chain's CDR3 is CASSFGGPYEQYF. Written as DNA, the CDR3 is TGTGCCAGCAGTTTTGGGGGCCCCTACGAGCAGTACTTC.